The clone carrying this T cell receptor beta chain was counted at least ten times. What it recognizes is unknown. The CDR3 length is 15 residues. Germline V lookup: CDR1 SEHNR, CDR2 FQNEAQ (reference sequence). Trimming removed 7 bases at V and 8 bases at J, with 23 bases between. This entry comes from a study of CD8 T cells in ankylosing spondylitis. TCRdb recomputed calls from the 5' RACE reads with MiXCR, one row per CDR3 protein. The table has about 220,000 distinct CDR3 sequences, more than 5.5% seen once. Study outcomes and limitations: One TCR beta motif, made up of about 8 highly homologous variants, appeared characteristic of ankylosing spondylitis blood.

The clonotype originates from a male donor with ankylosing spondylitis. The chain joins TRBV7-9 to TRBJ1-2; a weak D match, TRBD1 (5 bases). The source material was blood, either unsorted or a sorted T cell fraction (not recorded which). This chain's CDR3 is CASTTNREGLRGYTF. The CDR3 bases are TGTGCCAGCACGACCAACCGGGAGGGGCTTCGGGGCTACACCTTC.